This T cell receptor beta chain originates from a study of T cells after yellow fever vaccination. Study overall: Preparing low-cell-number fractions relied on SMART-Seq v4 Ultra Low Input.

Each CDR3 protein is one row after TCRdb ran MiXCR on the 5' RACE reads. The data show about 60,000 distinct CDR3 sequences, approximately 7.7% seen once. Study-wide points: Weaker, the secondary response peaked sooner, at day 5 versus 15. There was a possibility that FACS-sorted repertoires contained abundant clonotypes contaminating from the bulk population.

This clonotype was found many times. The antigen is undetermined. V lost 0 bases, J lost 7 bases, and 21 bases lay in between. Germline V gene data show CDR1 as MGHRA and CDR2 as YSYEKL. CDR3 size: 17 residues. This specimen consisted of CD8+ T cells sorted from PBMCs, obtained on the day of the first yellow fever vaccination. The V call is TRBV4-1, the J call TRBJ1-1, with D possibly being TRBD1 (6 bases). The receptor was derived from a man younger than 35 who received the YFV17D yellow fever vaccine. The CDR3 spells CASSQEIASGGAFEAFF. The CDR3 DNA sequence: TGCGCCAGCAGCCAAGAAATCGCCAGCGGGGGCGCATTTGAAGCTTTCTTT.